Listed below are T cell receptor beta chains from one sample, sequenced in a study of early T cells in non-severe SARS-CoV-2 infection. TCRdb reprocessed the 5' RACE reads with MiXCR, giving one entry per CDR3 protein. Here the sample spans 80,000 to 100,000 distinct CDR3 sequences, around 12% being singletons. Sequencing input: whole blood. These receptors were obtained from an adult who was a healthcare worker with PCR-confirmed SARS-CoV-2 infection or an uninfected control (not recorded which). Each CDR3 is given with its conserved first and last residue. A D gene is named only where the DNA matches it firmly. Size values are once, few and many counts, or a class for expanded clones, and some rows have none.

d_call: NA
v_call: TRBV7-8
clone_size: NA
cdr3_length: 12
j_call: TRBJ2-1
cdr3_nt: TGTGCCAGCAGCCCGAGACAGCCGGAGCAGTTCTTC
cdr3_aa: CASSPRQPEQFF

d_call: NA
v_call: TRBV11-3
clone_size: many
cdr3_length: 14
j_call: TRBJ2-7
cdr3_nt: TGTGCCAGCAGCTTAAATAGCGGCCCCTACGAGCAGTACTTC
cdr3_aa: CASSLNSGPYEQYF

d_call: NA
v_call: TRBV7-6
clone_size: many
cdr3_length: 11
j_call: TRBJ2-1
cdr3_nt: TGTGCCAGCAGCTTAAAGGATGAGCAGTTCTTC
cdr3_aa: CASSLKDEQFF

d_call: NA
v_call: TRBV6-2/TRBV6-3
clone_size: few
cdr3_length: 13
j_call: TRBJ2-2
cdr3_nt: TGTGCCAGCTCCAAGAGCGGGTCCGGGGAGCTGTTTTTT
cdr3_aa: CASSKSGSGELFF

d_call: NA
v_call: TRBV18
clone_size: few
cdr3_length: 15
j_call: TRBJ1-2
cdr3_nt: TGTGCCAGCTCACCACCGGGCAGCGTACGCGTTGGCTACACCTTC
cdr3_aa: CASSPPGSVRVGYTF

d_call: NA
v_call: TRBV29-1
clone_size: many
cdr3_length: 11
j_call: TRBJ1-3
cdr3_nt: TGCAGCGTTAAGTCTGGAAACACCATATATTTT
cdr3_aa: CSVKSGNTIYF

d_call: TRBD2
v_call: TRBV20-1
clone_size: NA
cdr3_length: 16
j_call: TRBJ2-7
cdr3_nt: TGCAGTGCAGAGCCGGGACTAGCGGAGAGCTCCTACGAGCAGTACTTC
cdr3_aa: CSAEPGLAESSYEQYF

d_call: NA
v_call: TRBV20-1
clone_size: NA
cdr3_length: 11
j_call: TRBJ2-5
cdr3_nt: TGCAGTGCTAGAGAGCGGGAGACCCAGTACTTC
cdr3_aa: CSARERETQYF

d_call: NA
v_call: TRBV7-2
clone_size: many
cdr3_length: 15
j_call: TRBJ2-7
cdr3_nt: TGTGCCAGCAGCTTAGCCCCCTACCCCTCGTTCGAGCAGTACTTC
cdr3_aa: CASSLAPYPSFEQYF

d_call: NA
v_call: TRBV10-3
clone_size: NA
cdr3_length: 15
j_call: TRBJ2-1
cdr3_nt: TGTGCCATCAGTGAGTCGGCAAACTATAGGATTGAGCAGTTCTTC
cdr3_aa: CAISESANYRIEQFF

d_call: TRBD2
v_call: TRBV3-1
clone_size: few
cdr3_length: 16
j_call: TRBJ2-1
cdr3_nt: TGTGCCAGCAGCTCGGGGACTAGCGCCATGTTTAGGGAGCAGTTCTTC
cdr3_aa: CASSSGTSAMFREQFF

d_call: NA
v_call: TRBV24-1
clone_size: many
cdr3_length: 14
j_call: TRBJ2-3
cdr3_nt: TGTGCCACCAGTGTATCAGGGTTCACAGATACGCAGTATTTT
cdr3_aa: CATSVSGFTDTQYF

d_call: TRBD1
v_call: TRBV4-3
clone_size: NA
cdr3_length: 14
j_call: TRBJ1-2
cdr3_nt: TGCGCCAGCAGCCAAGATACAGGGGACTATGGCTACACCTTC
cdr3_aa: CASSQDTGDYGYTF

d_call: NA
v_call: TRBV5-1
clone_size: many
cdr3_length: 14
j_call: TRBJ2-7
cdr3_nt: TGCGCCAGCAGCTTGGCGGCTGGCTTCGACGAGCAGTACTTC
cdr3_aa: CASSLAAGFDEQYF

d_call: NA
v_call: TRBV20-1
clone_size: NA
cdr3_length: 11
j_call: TRBJ1-1
cdr3_nt: TGCAGTGCTAGAGATTGGCCAAAAGCTTTCTTT
cdr3_aa: CSARDWPKAFF

d_call: NA
v_call: TRBV7-6
clone_size: NA
cdr3_length: 16
j_call: TRBJ2-1
cdr3_nt: TGTGCCAGCAGCTTAGGGATTAGCGTAGGGGTCAATGAGCAGTTCTTC
cdr3_aa: CASSLGISVGVNEQFF

d_call: NA
v_call: TRBV4-2
clone_size: many
cdr3_length: 13
j_call: TRBJ2-7
cdr3_nt: TGTGCCAGCAGCCAAGAGGATCTTTACGAGCAGTACTTC
cdr3_aa: CASSQEDLYEQYF

d_call: NA
v_call: TRBV10-3
clone_size: NA
cdr3_length: 12
j_call: TRBJ2-3
cdr3_nt: TGTGCCATCAGCGGGAGCACAGATACGCAGTATTTT
cdr3_aa: CAISGSTDTQYF

d_call: TRBD1
v_call: TRBV5-4
clone_size: once
cdr3_length: 15
j_call: TRBJ1-1
cdr3_nt: TGTGCCAGCAGACCCGGGACAGGGTCGGGGACTGAAGCTTTCTTT
cdr3_aa: CASRPGTGSGTEAFF

d_call: NA
v_call: TRBV5-1
clone_size: NA
cdr3_length: 15
j_call: TRBJ2-7
cdr3_nt: TGCGCCAGCAGCATAGCAAGCGAGGCCTCCTACGAGCAGTACTTC
cdr3_aa: CASSIASEASYEQYF

d_call: NA
v_call: TRBV13
clone_size: many
cdr3_length: 14
j_call: TRBJ2-3
cdr3_nt: TGTGCCAGCAGCCTAGGGACAAGAGAAGATACGCAGTATTTT
cdr3_aa: CASSLGTREDTQYF

d_call: NA
v_call: TRBV5-5
clone_size: few
cdr3_length: 13
j_call: TRBJ2-2
cdr3_nt: TGTGCCAGCAGCTATAGCAGGGACGGGGAGCTGTTTTTT
cdr3_aa: CASSYSRDGELFF

d_call: NA
v_call: TRBV27
clone_size: NA
cdr3_length: 13
j_call: TRBJ1-1
cdr3_nt: TGTGCCAGCAGTTGGGTGAGCAACACTGAAGCTTTCTTT
cdr3_aa: CASSWVSNTEAFF

d_call: TRBD1
v_call: TRBV7-9
clone_size: NA
cdr3_length: 15
j_call: TRBJ1-1
cdr3_nt: TGTGCCAGCAGCCCTCACCTACAGGGGGTCACTGAAGCTTTCTTT
cdr3_aa: CASSPHLQGVTEAFF

d_call: NA
v_call: TRBV2
clone_size: few
cdr3_length: 16
j_call: TRBJ2-1
cdr3_nt: TGTGCCAGCAGCGTAGCTTGGGGGAGAAGGGGCAATGAGCAGTTCTTC
cdr3_aa: CASSVAWGRRGNEQFF

d_call: NA
v_call: TRBV7-8
clone_size: many
cdr3_length: 13
j_call: TRBJ1-6
cdr3_nt: TGTGCCAGCAAAATCGTTTCCAATTCACCCCTCCACTTT
cdr3_aa: CASKIVSNSPLHF

d_call: NA
v_call: TRBV12-3/TRBV12-4
clone_size: many
cdr3_length: 14
j_call: TRBJ1-6
cdr3_nt: TGTGCCAGCAGTTTAGGGTTCCATAATTCACCCCTCCACTTT
cdr3_aa: CASSLGFHNSPLHF

d_call: NA
v_call: TRBV27
clone_size: NA
cdr3_length: 13
j_call: TRBJ1-1
cdr3_nt: TGTGCCAGCAGGCCCGGACAGAACACTGAAGCTTTCTTT
cdr3_aa: CASRPGQNTEAFF

d_call: TRBD1
v_call: TRBV6-5
clone_size: many
cdr3_length: 15
j_call: TRBJ2-7
cdr3_nt: TGTGCCAGCAGTTACCGGGGACAGAACTCCTACGAGCAGTACTTC
cdr3_aa: CASSYRGQNSYEQYF

d_call: NA
v_call: TRBV5-1
clone_size: many
cdr3_length: 16
j_call: TRBJ2-5
cdr3_nt: TGCGCCAGCAGCTTGGACCCCGGGGGTTTCCAAGAGACCCAGTACTTC
cdr3_aa: CASSLDPGGFQETQYF

d_call: NA
v_call: TRBV7-2
clone_size: NA
cdr3_length: 14
j_call: TRBJ1-4
cdr3_nt: TGTGCCAGCAGCTTAGGAGGACACAATGAAAAACTGTTTTTT
cdr3_aa: CASSLGGHNEKLFF

d_call: NA
v_call: TRBV7-8
clone_size: NA
cdr3_length: 13
j_call: TRBJ2-3
cdr3_nt: TGTGCCAGCAGCTCACCCGGGTCAGATACGCAGTATTTT
cdr3_aa: CASSSPGSDTQYF

d_call: TRBD1
v_call: TRBV5-6
clone_size: many
cdr3_length: 14
j_call: TRBJ2-7
cdr3_nt: TGTGCCAGCAGCCGACAGGGGGTCAGCTACGAGCAGTACTTC
cdr3_aa: CASSRQGVSYEQYF

d_call: NA
v_call: TRBV20-1
clone_size: many
cdr3_length: 11
j_call: TRBJ2-5
cdr3_nt: TGCAGTGAATGGCGGCAAGAGACCCAGTACTTC
cdr3_aa: CSEWRQETQYF

d_call: TRBD2
v_call: TRBV20-1
clone_size: few
cdr3_length: 14
j_call: TRBJ2-1
cdr3_nt: TGCGCACTCGGGACTAGCGGGATTAGCAATGAGCAGTTCTTC
cdr3_aa: CALGTSGISNEQFF

d_call: TRBD2
v_call: TRBV7-2
clone_size: many
cdr3_length: 18
j_call: TRBJ2-2
cdr3_nt: TGTGCCAGCAGCTCCAGACTAGCGGGAGTTCTCAAGGTCGGGGAGCTGTTTTTT
cdr3_aa: CASSSRLAGVLKVGELFF

d_call: NA
v_call: TRBV6-5
clone_size: few
cdr3_length: 13
j_call: TRBJ1-2
cdr3_nt: TGTGCCAGCAGTTATACGGGGGCGGCTGGCTACACCTTC
cdr3_aa: CASSYTGAAGYTF

d_call: NA
v_call: TRBV11-3
clone_size: NA
cdr3_length: 13
j_call: TRBJ2-1
cdr3_nt: TGTGCCAGCAGCCTCCTTTCCAGCAATGAGCAGTTCTTC
cdr3_aa: CASSLLSSNEQFF

d_call: NA
v_call: TRBV7-3
clone_size: many
cdr3_length: 15
j_call: TRBJ2-2
cdr3_nt: TGTGCCAGCAGCTTGGAGGGAGCCAACACCGGGGAGCTGTTTTTT
cdr3_aa: CASSLEGANTGELFF

d_call: NA
v_call: TRBV20-1
clone_size: NA
cdr3_length: 14
j_call: TRBJ1-2
cdr3_nt: TGCAGTGCTAGAGATCCAGGGAGCAACTATGGCTACACCTTC
cdr3_aa: CSARDPGSNYGYTF

d_call: NA
v_call: TRBV7-2
clone_size: few
cdr3_length: 13
j_call: TRBJ2-3
cdr3_nt: TGTGCCAGCAGCTTAGAGTCCAGGGATACGCAGTATTTT
cdr3_aa: CASSLESRDTQYF

d_call: NA
v_call: TRBV20-1
clone_size: many
cdr3_length: 17
j_call: TRBJ2-1
cdr3_nt: TGCAGTGCTAGTCCCGAACAGGGCATCGTCGGTTGGAATGAGCAGTTCTTC
cdr3_aa: CSASPEQGIVGWNEQFF

d_call: NA
v_call: TRBV24-1
clone_size: NA
cdr3_length: 14
j_call: TRBJ2-5
cdr3_nt: TGTGCCACCAGGAGTAGCGGAGACCAAGAGACCCAGTACTTC
cdr3_aa: CATRSSGDQETQYF

d_call: NA
v_call: TRBV6-6
clone_size: few
cdr3_length: 16
j_call: TRBJ1-4
cdr3_nt: TGTGCCAGCAGTTATATCCAGGGTGTAACTAATGAAAAACTGTTTTTT
cdr3_aa: CASSYIQGVTNEKLFF

d_call: NA
v_call: TRBV20-1
clone_size: few
cdr3_length: 12
j_call: TRBJ2-7
cdr3_nt: TGCAGTGCTGAACCGTCAAGCTACGAGCAGTACTTC
cdr3_aa: CSAEPSSYEQYF

d_call: TRBD1
v_call: TRBV4-2
clone_size: many
cdr3_length: 13
j_call: TRBJ2-5
cdr3_nt: TGTGCCAGCAGCCCGACAGGGCAAGAGACCCAGTACTTC
cdr3_aa: CASSPTGQETQYF

d_call: TRBD2
v_call: TRBV29-1
clone_size: few
cdr3_length: 15
j_call: TRBJ2-3
cdr3_nt: TGCAGCGTCGCAACTAGCGGGAGGGCCGCAGATACGCAGTATTTT
cdr3_aa: CSVATSGRAADTQYF

d_call: NA
v_call: TRBV29-1
clone_size: NA
cdr3_length: 14
j_call: TRBJ2-7
cdr3_nt: TGCAGCGTTGTTGGACATGATAGCTCCTACGAGCAGTACTTC
cdr3_aa: CSVVGHDSSYEQYF

d_call: NA
v_call: TRBV11-3
clone_size: many
cdr3_length: 18
j_call: TRBJ2-7
cdr3_nt: TGTGCCAGCAGCCCCCTTCCAAGGTCGGGACTTAAACACTACGAGCAGTACTTC
cdr3_aa: CASSPLPRSGLKHYEQYF